These 20 T cell receptor beta chains were sequenced from one sample in a study of radiotherapy plus CTLA-4 blockade in lung cancer. TCRdb's table, derived via immunoSEQ multiplex PCR, lists solely in-frame clones and lacks some. Of roughly 88,000 clones in the sample, approximately 83% were seen once. Material: peripheral blood, obtained from a patient treated with radiotherapy plus ipilimumab. Receptors were obtained from a human donor with non-small cell lung cancer who had stable disease on radiotherapy plus ipilimumab.

V is TRBV7-3 and J is TRBJ2-1; 11 positions agree with TRBD2. The germline V gene encodes CDR1 SGHTA and CDR2 FQGTGA. Losses at the gene ends were 4 bases for V and 0 bases for J; bases not matched to a gene: 11. The CDR3 has 19 amino acids. DNA of the CDR3: TGTGCCAGCAGCTCGCCGGGACTAGCGGACCCAAGCTCCTACAATGAGCAGTTCTTC. This gives the protein CASSSPGLADPSSYNEQFF.

This chain connects TRBV5-1 to TRBJ2-2; D is unclear. Trimming left V 0 bases short and J 8 bases short, with 8 bases between. CDR3 length: 13 amino acids. The V gene's germline CDR1 is SGHRS and CDR2 YFSETQ. DNA for the CDR3: TGCGCCAGCAGCTTGGCTCTTGCGGGGGAGCTGTTTTTT. Its translation: CASSLALAGELFF.

The chain carries TRBV29-1 and TRBJ1-2, with D possibly being TRBD1 (5 bases). Germline V gene lookup returns CDR1 SQVTM and CDR2 ANQGSEA. This CDR3 is 13 amino acids long. Trimming took 5 bases from V and 4 from J, leaving 14 bases between them. The CDR3 is CSVRDPSSYGYTF. CDR3 nucleotide sequence: TGCAGCGTTCGGGACCCGAGCAGCTATGGCTACACCTTC. Full variable domain (remainder filled in from reference TRBV29-1 and TRBJ1-2): SAVISQKPSRDICQRGTSLTIQCQVDSQVTMMFWYRQQPGQSLTLIATANQGSEATYESGFVIDKFPISRPNLTFSTLTVSNMSPEDSSIYLCSVRDPSSYGYTFGSGTRLTVV.

This clone has only one observation. The V and J genes are TRBV6-1 and TRBJ1-6, with 8 bases identical to TRBD1. The CDR3 is 18 residues long. V trimming: 4 bases; J trimming: 6 bases; junction bases outside the gene matches: 14. Germline lookup yields CDR1 MNHNS and CDR2 SASEGT. CDR3 sequence (DNA): TGTGCCAGCAGTGGGCACTCTACAGGGGGTTTATTTAATTCACCCCTCCACTTT. It is translated as CASSGHSTGGLFNSPLHF.

The CDR3 DNA sequence: TGTGCCAGTAGTTTGATAGGTGGGAGCGTCGGGAATGAAAAACTGTTTTTT. Translating it yields CASSLIGGSVGNEKLFF. This sequence joins TRBV19 and TRBJ1-4; D uncertain. Per germline, CDR1 LNHDA and CDR2 SQIVND (reference sequence). The V and J ends lost 5 bases and 5 bases respectively, with 21 bases between them. The CDR3 is 17 residues long.

The rearrangement uses TRBV7-2 and TRBJ2-2; TRBD1 might be the D (5 bases). CDR1 is SGHTA, CDR2 FQGNSA, per germline. This CDR3 is 17 amino acids long. V lost 5 bases and J 5 bases, leaving 21 bases between the germline ends. The CDR3, as DNA: TGTGCCAGCAGCCCCCGCCGACAAGGGGCGCAGACCGGGGAGCTGTTTTTT. It yields the protein CASSPRRQGAQTGELFF.

This clone was recorded once. The rearrangement uses TRBV7-3 and TRBJ2-5; 9 bases align to TRBD2. Germline-derived CDR1 and CDR2 are SGHTA and FQGTGA. This CDR3 is built from 17 residues. V was clipped by 2 bases and J by 4 bases; unmatched bases: 11. CDR3 loop: CASSLFGLALGVETQYF. Written as DNA, the CDR3 is TGTGCCAGCAGCTTATTTGGACTAGCGCTGGGAGTAGAGACCCAGTACTTC.

This chain's CDR3 is CAWSVLVGAGELFF. In DNA form, the CDR3 reads TGTGCCTGGAGTGTACTGGTGGGGGCCGGGGAGCTGTTTTTT. V usage is TRBV30 and J usage is TRBJ2-2; the D call may be TRBD1 or TRBD2 (5 bases each). Germline CDR1 is GTSNPN and CDR2 is SVGIG (reference sequence). V was cut by 0 bases and J by 6 bases, with 11 bases left in between. The CDR3 covers 14 residues.

This clone was seen a few times. The J gene is TRBJ2-3, the V gene TRBV11-2; 10 bases map to TRBD1. The V and J ends lost 4 bases and 6 bases, in that order; junction bases with no gene match: 4. CDR1 and CDR2 (germline): SGHAT, FQNNGV. The length of the CDR3 is 14 residues. CDR3 DNA sequence: TGTGCCAGCAGCTCGACAGGGGGCTGGGATACGCAGTATTTT. As protein: CASSSTGGWDTQYF.

As regards this clone: Other DNA sequences in this sample translate to the same CDR3. The genes are TRBV2 and TRBJ2-5; TRBD2 matches 9 bases. The germline V gene encodes CDR1 SNHLY and CDR2 FYNNEI. CDR3 length: 16 residues. The ends lost 7 bases at V and 7 bases at J; junction bases unmatched: 16. The CDR3 loop is CASTKPGLAGAGTQYF. The CDR3 DNA reads TGTGCCAGCACCAAACCGGGATTAGCGGGGGCTGGGACCCAGTACTTC.

J is TRBJ1-1 and V is TRBV7-8; unclear D gene. CDR1 is SGHVS and CDR2 is FQNEAQ in the germline V gene. Trimming left V 5 bases short and J 3 bases short, with 13 bases between. The CDR3 length is 14 residues. The CDR3 DNA reads TGTGCCAGCAGCCCCAGGACTCTTGACACTGAAGCTTTCTTT. Encoded protein: CASSPRTLDTEAFF.

This chain joins TRBV19 and TRBJ2-6; TRBD1 matches 10 bases. Losses at the gene ends were 10 bases for V and 4 bases for J; bases not matched to a gene: 4. The CDR3 runs to 14 residues. Germline CDR1 LNHDA, CDR2 SQIVND (reference sequence). CDR3: CATGTGAGANVLTF. CDR3 nucleotide sequence: TGTGCCACAGGGACAGGGGCAGGGGCCAACGTCCTGACTTTC.

The table lists this clone with a few counts. V is TRBV19 and J is TRBJ1-1, with 7 bases matching TRBD1. The junction had 8 bases not matched to a gene; V was cut back by 5 bases and J by 5 bases. From germline, CDR1 is LNHDA and CDR2 SQIVND (reference sequence). The CDR3 runs 14 residues. CDR3 nucleotide sequence: TGTGCCAGTAGTCGGGACAGCTCGGGGACTGAAGCTTTCTTT. This encodes CASSRDSSGTEAFF.

A remark on this clone: Distinct nucleotide sequences in the sample also encode this CDR3. V gene TRBV18 combines with J gene TRBJ2-5, with D unresolved. Looked up from germline, CDR1 is KGHSH and CDR2 is LQKENI. Trimming left V 3 bases short and J 2 bases short, with 4 bases between. The CDR3 spans 12 residues. In DNA, the CDR3 is TGTGCCAGCTCACCGAATCAAGAGACCCAGTACTTC. Residues: CASSPNQETQYF.

The chain carries TRBV28 and TRBJ1-5; 12 bases are shared with TRBD1. Trimming at V came to 2 bases and at J to 2 bases, leaving 10 bases not matched to a gene. Per germline, CDR1 MDHEN and CDR2 SYDVKM. CDR3 length: 19 residues. The CDR3: CASSLKGDRGRFRNQPQHF. In DNA form, the CDR3 reads TGTGCCAGCAGTTTAAAGGGGGACAGGGGGCGATTTCGCAATCAGCCCCAGCATTTT.

The V gene is TRBV28, the J gene TRBJ1-2; 7 bases map to TRBD1. CDR3 length equals 17 residues. Germline values: CDR1 MDHEN, CDR2 SYDVKM. The trim removed 5 bases at V and 8 bases at J, leaving 20 bases unmatched. CDR3 bases: TGTGCCAGCAGTCCCCCCCCTCCGACAGGGAGTTTTTCGGGCTACACCTTC. The encoded protein is CASSPPPPTGSFSGYTF.

The V and J genes are TRBV4-2 and TRBJ2-7, with 11 bases identical to TRBD2. Germline CDR1 and CDR2: LGHNA and YNFKEQ. V lost 0 bases, J lost 3 bases, and 10 bases stayed unmatched. CDR3 length equals 18 residues. In DNA, the CDR3 is TGTGCCAGCAGCCAAGATGCCTATGGACTAGCGGGCAACTACGAGCAGTACTTC. Protein product: CASSQDAYGLAGNYEQYF.

In this sample, this clone turned up once. V usage is TRBV25-1 and J usage is TRBJ1-1; D is perhaps TRBD1 (5 bases). This CDR3 has 11 residues. V lost 8 bases and J 7 bases, leaving 11 bases between the germline ends. CDR1 MGHDK and CDR2 SYGVNS come from the germline V gene. CDR3 region: CASWAGDEAFF. CDR3 in DNA: TGTGCCAGCTGGGCGGGGGATGAAGCTTTCTTT. The variable domain in full, completed from reference TRBV25-1 and TRBJ1-1, reads EADIYQTPRYLVIGTGKKITLECSQTMGHDKMYWYQQDPGMELHLIHYSYGVNSTEKGDLSSESTVSRIRTEHFPLTLESARPSHTSQYLCASWAGDEAFFGQGTRLTVV.

The chain combines TRBV11-2 with TRBJ2-3, with D maybe TRBD1 (6 bases). This CDR3 has 12 amino acids. Between the trimmed V and J ends, which lost 7 bases and 8 bases, there was a span of 13 bases. Looked up from germline, CDR1 is SGHAT and CDR2 is FQNNGV. In DNA, the CDR3 is TGTGCCAGCACATCAGGGGCAAGTACGCAGTATTTT. Residues: CASTSGASTQYF.

The chain joins TRBV11-3 to TRBJ2-7; tentative D call: TRBD1 (5 bases). This CDR3 is built from 13 residues. Trimming pared 0 bases from V and 3 bases from J, leaving 6 bases between. Germline loops: CDR1 SGHNT, CDR2 YENEEA. CDR3 nucleotides: TGTGCCAGCAGCTTAGATACAGGCTACGAGCAGTACTTC. This sequence encodes CASSLDTGYEQYF.